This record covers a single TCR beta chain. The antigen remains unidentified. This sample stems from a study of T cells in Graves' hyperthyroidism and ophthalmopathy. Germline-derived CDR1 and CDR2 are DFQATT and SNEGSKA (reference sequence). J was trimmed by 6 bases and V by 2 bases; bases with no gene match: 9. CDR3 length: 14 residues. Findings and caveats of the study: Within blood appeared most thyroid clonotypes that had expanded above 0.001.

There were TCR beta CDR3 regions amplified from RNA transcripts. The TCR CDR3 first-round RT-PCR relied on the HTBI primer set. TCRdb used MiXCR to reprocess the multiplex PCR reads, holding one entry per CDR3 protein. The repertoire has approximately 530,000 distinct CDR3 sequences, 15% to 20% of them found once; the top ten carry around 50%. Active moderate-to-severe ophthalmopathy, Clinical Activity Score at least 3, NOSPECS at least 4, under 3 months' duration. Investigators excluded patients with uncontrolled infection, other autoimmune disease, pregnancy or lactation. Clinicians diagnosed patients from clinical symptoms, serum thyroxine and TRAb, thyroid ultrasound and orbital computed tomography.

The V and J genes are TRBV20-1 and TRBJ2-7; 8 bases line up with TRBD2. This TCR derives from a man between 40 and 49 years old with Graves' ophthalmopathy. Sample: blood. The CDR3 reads CSARLSGRFGEQYF. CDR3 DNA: TGCAGTGCTAGATTGAGCGGGAGATTCGGCGAGCAGTACTTC.